The subject of this entry is one T cell receptor (beta chain). Many counts were recorded for this clonotype. The clone's antigen remains unknown. Base-call qualities are not available, and no considerably larger clone is one nucleotide away. Libraries were made using PCR. For sequencing, an Illumina HiSeq 2500 was employed. TCRdb ran its own pipeline on the public reads, namely fastp trimming at Q25 and MiXCR clone calling, and kept in-frame beta chains. Entries are consolidated by CDR3 protein sequence, retaining the most common genes and DNA. The sample table holds about 8,600 distinct CDR3 sequences, of which around 13% were seen once. Jointly, the top ten make up 15% to 20% of the sample. This entry is derived from a study of CXCR3 chemokines and chemotherapy response in bladder cancer (dated by TCRdb to between 2020 and 2023). Context from the whole study: Whether chemotherapy response in human bladder cancer was predicted by intratumoral CXCR3 chemokine system activity was examined in the study.

The specimen was taken from a patient whose treatment included neoadjuvant chemotherapy. The source of this sequence is a human donor with bladder cancer that responded to neoadjuvant chemotherapy.

The DNA sequence is given as TGTGCCAGCAGTTCCGAAACTAGCGGGGGAGTATTTGGGGCCAACGTCCTGACTTTC. It encodes CASSSETSGGVFGANVLTF. The rearrangement joined TRBV6-2 or TRBV6-3 to TRBJ2-6; 11 bases in between match TRBD2. The CDR3 runs 19 amino acids, cysteine and phenylalanine included. The DNA shown is the 57-base CDR3, in frame from base 1. Sequences MNHEY (CDR1) and SVGEGT (CDR2) are obtained from the germline V gene. Trimmed from V: 4 bases; trimmed from J: 3 bases; junction bases lacking a gene match: 11.